This T cell receptor beta chain was obtained from a study of blood T cells in healthy people across ages. Study results and caveats: When one million T cells were used, diversity estimates were thought to be underestimates. Diversity of TCR beta per million T cells declined in a roughly linear way with age. Any changes in expanded clonotypes were possibly confounded, as donor CMV status remained unknown. More naive CD4+ cells and higher diversity marked long-lived donors relative to aged donors.

As concerns this clonotype: Its antigen is undetermined.

J lost 5 bases, V lost 8 bases, and 19 bases had no gene match. CDR1 and CDR2 (germline): SGHRS, YFSETQ. The length of the CDR3 is 18 residues. The authors ran a second PCR of 7 to 11 cycles using a sample-barcoded 5' primer and a J-beta primer mix. TCRdb processed the 5' RACE reads anew with MiXCR; each CDR3 protein has one entry. The profile shows around 1,800,000 distinct CDR3 sequences, 30% to 40% of them singletons. The sequence was collected from a human donor in good health. The sequenced sample consisted of blood. This chain connects TRBV5-1 to TRBJ2-1, with 10 bases identical to TRBD2. CDR3 sequence (DNA): TGCGCCAGTAGCGGACTAGCGGTTTCAGGCCCCCATCACAATGAGCAGTTCTTC. This sequence encodes CASSGLAVSGPHHNEQFF.